This T cell receptor (beta chain) is from a study of metastatic and nonmetastatic thyroid tumors. About the research overall: Blood and tumor or nodule tissue repertoires from malignant and benign thyroid patients were compared.

Methods used by the authors: Using the CDR3 differences seen across clinicopathological groups, the authors built a distant-metastasis classifier for papillary thyroid cancer, which was meant to discriminate distant-metastatic patients. TCRdb re-called clones from the PCR reads using MiXCR. The authors' filters were not applied to this entry. The data show some 45,000 clones, 16% seen once. Study outcomes and limitations: For both blood and tumor, malignant thyroid tumors reportedly showed significantly higher TCR beta diversity than benign nodules did.

V was trimmed by 0 bases and J by 2 bases, leaving 10 bases between them. The germline gives CDR1 MNHEY, CDR2 SVGAGI. The CDR3 totals 15 residues. In this sample, this clone turned up a few times. What it binds is not known. Prior to thyroid surgery, none of the patients had received any treatment. Sequenced: blood. The rearrangement joins TRBV6-5 to TRBJ1-2, with D possibly matching TRBD1 (5 bases). This sequence was found in a female donor with papillary thyroid cancer or a benign thyroid nodule (not recorded which). Some clones in this sample may be carry-over from other donors' samples. CDR3 sequence reads: CASSYSQGKNYGYTF. The CDR3 nucleotides read TGTGCCAGCAGTTACTCGCAGGGCAAGAACTATGGCTACACCTTC.